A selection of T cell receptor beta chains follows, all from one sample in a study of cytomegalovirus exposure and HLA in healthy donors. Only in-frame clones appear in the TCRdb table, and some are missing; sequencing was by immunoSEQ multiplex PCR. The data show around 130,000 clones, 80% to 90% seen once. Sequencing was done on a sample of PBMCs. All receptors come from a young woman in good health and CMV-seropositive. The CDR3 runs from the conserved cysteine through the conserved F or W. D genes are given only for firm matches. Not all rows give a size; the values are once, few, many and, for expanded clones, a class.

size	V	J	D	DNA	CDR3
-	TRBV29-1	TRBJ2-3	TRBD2	TGCGCCGGGACTAGCCGTGGAGATACGCAGTATTTT	CAGTSRGDTQYF
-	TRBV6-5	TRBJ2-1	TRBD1	TGTGCCAGCAGCCGGGACAGGGGAAACAATGAGCAGTTCTTC	CASSRDRGNNEQFF
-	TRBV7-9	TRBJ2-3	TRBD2	TGTTCCAGCAGCTTCCGGACTAGCGCAGATACGCAGTATTTT	CSSSFRTSADTQYF
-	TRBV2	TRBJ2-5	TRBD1	TGTGCCAGCAGTGGGGACAGGGGACCCCAAGAGACCCAGTACTTC	CASSGDRGPQETQYF
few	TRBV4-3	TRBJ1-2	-	TGCGCCAGCAGCCACAACAGGGCGTACACCTTC	CASSHNRAYTF
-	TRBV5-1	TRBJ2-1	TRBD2	TGCGCCAGCAGCTGGACTAGCGCGGGGAATGAGCAGTTCTTC	CASSWTSAGNEQFF
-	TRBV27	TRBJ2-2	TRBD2	TGTGCCAGCAAACTAGCGGGGGGGCCGAACGGGGAGCTGTTTTTT	CASKLAGGPNGELFF
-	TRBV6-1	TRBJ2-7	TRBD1	TGTGCCAGCAGCGCTGCCGGGACAGTGTCCTACGAGCAGTACTTC	CASSAAGTVSYEQYF
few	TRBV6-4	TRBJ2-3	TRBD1	TGTGCCAGCAGTGACTCGCAGACAGGGGACACAGATACGCAGTATTTT	CASSDSQTGDTDTQYF
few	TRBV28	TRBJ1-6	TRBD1	TGTGCCAGCAGTTGGACAGGGCAGTTGTATAATTCACCCCTCCACTTT	CASSWTGQLYNSPLHF
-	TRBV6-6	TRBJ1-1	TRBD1	TGTGCCAGCAGAACAGGGGGCACTGAAGCTTTCTTT	CASRTGGTEAFF
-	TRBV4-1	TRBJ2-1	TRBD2	TGCGCCAGCAGCCAAGATAGGACTAGCTCCCTCAATGAGCAGTTCTTC	CASSQDRTSSLNEQFF
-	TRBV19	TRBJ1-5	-	TGTGCCAGTATAGTGCAGGGCAATCAGCCCCAGCATTTT	CASIVQGNQPQHF
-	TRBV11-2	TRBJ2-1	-	TGTGCCAGCAGCCGCGCCGGGGGTTACAATGAGCAGTTCTTC	CASSRAGGYNEQFF
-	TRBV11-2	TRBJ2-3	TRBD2	TGTGCCAGCAGCTTGGGGACTAGGGGATACACAGATACGCAGTATTTT	CASSLGTRGYTDTQYF
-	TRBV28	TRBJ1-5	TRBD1	TGTGCCAGCAGTTTAAGGCAGGGGGCTGGGAATCAGCCCCAGCATTTT	CASSLRQGAGNQPQHF
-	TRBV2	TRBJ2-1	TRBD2	TGTGCCAGCAGACCCTTAGCGGGGGGGCGGAATGAGCAGTTCTTC	CASRPLAGGRNEQFF
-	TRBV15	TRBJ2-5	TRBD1	TGTGCCACCAGCGAGGCCGGCGGGACAGGGGGCAAGGAGACCCAGTACTTC	CATSEAGGTGGKETQYF
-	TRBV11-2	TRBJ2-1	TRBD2	TGTGCCAGCAGCTTTGAGCGGCGGGGGGCTGGGAGGGATGAGCAGTTCTTC	CASSFERRGAGRDEQFF
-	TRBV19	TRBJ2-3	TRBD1	TGTGCCAGTAGTACGGGACAGGGGCCAGATACGCAGTATTTT	CASSTGQGPDTQYF
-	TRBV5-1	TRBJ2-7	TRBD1	TGCGCTTCCCAGGGGGTGACCTACGAGCAGTACTTC	CASQGVTYEQYF
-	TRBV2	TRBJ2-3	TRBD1	TGTGCCAGCAGGGGACAGGGGGCAACAGATACGCAGTATTTT	CASRGQGATDTQYF
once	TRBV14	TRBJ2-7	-	TGTGCCAGCAGCAAGACAGGATGGGGGAATTCGTACGAGCAGTACTTC	CASSKTGWGNSYEQYF
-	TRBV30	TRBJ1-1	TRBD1	TGTGCCTGGAGTGAGGGGGCGCGAACTGAAGCTTTCTTT	CAWSEGARTEAFF
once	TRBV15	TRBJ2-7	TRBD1	TGTGCCACCAGTACTGACAGGGGATCCTACGAGCAGTACTTC	CATSTDRGSYEQYF
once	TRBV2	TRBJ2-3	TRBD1	TGTGCCAGCGGAGGGGGACAGGGAACAGATACGCAGTATTTT	CASGGGQGTDTQYF
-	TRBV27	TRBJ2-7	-	TGTGCCAGCAGTTTTTTCGAAGGGGCGCCCTACGAGCAGTACTTC	CASSFFEGAPYEQYF
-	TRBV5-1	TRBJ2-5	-	TGCGCCAGCAGCTCCTCGGGGGGCATCGAGACCCAGTACTTC	CASSSSGGIETQYF
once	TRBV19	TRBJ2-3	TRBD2	TGTGCCAGTAGTTTAGTAGCGGGGGATAACACAGATACGCAGTATTTT	CASSLVAGDNTDTQYF
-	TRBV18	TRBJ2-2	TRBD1	TGTGCCAGCTCCCTGGGACAGGGCGGCACCGGGGAGCTGTTTTTT	CASSLGQGGTGELFF
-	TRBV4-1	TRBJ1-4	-	TGCGCCAGCAGCCACCCAGTTCTAGGGAGAGCTAATGAAAAACTGTTTTTT	CASSHPVLGRANEKLFF
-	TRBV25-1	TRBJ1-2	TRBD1	TGTGCCAGCAGTGCCATCGGACAGGGTCGGTTCTTTGGCTACACCTTC	CASSAIGQGRFFGYTF
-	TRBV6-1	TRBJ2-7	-	TGTGCCAGCAGTTGGGGGGGCCGCCTTAGGGACGAGCAGTACTTC	CASSWGGRLRDEQYF
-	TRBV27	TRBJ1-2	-	TGTGCCAGCAGTTTATCGCCCAGACTTGGCTACACCTTC	CASSLSPRLGYTF
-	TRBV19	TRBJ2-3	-	TGTGCCAGTAGTTTCGACTGGGGCCTCCGAGGAGATACGCAGTATTTT	CASSFDWGLRGDTQYF
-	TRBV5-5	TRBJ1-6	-	TGTGCCAGCAGCCCCAGAGGGCCTAATTCACCCCTCCACTTT	CASSPRGPNSPLHF
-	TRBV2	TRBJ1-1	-	TGTGCCAGCAGTCAGGTTATGAACACTGAAGCTTTCTTT	CASSQVMNTEAFF
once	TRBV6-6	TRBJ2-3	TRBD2	TGTGCCAGCAGTTTTAGCGGGGAGGCAGATACGCAGTATTTT	CASSFSGEADTQYF
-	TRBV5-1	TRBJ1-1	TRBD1	TGCGCCAGCAGGTTGGGACAGGGAAGCACTGAAGCTTTCTTT	CASRLGQGSTEAFF
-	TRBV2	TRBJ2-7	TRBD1	TGTGCCAGCAGACTGGGACAGATCTACGAGCAGTACTTC	CASRLGQIYEQYF
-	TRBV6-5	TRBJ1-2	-	TGTGCCAGCAGAAGACGGGACACCGTTTATGGCTACACCTTC	CASRRRDTVYGYTF
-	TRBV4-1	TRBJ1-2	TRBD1	TGCGCCAGCAGCCAAGTACAGGGGGAAGGGGGCTACACCTTC	CASSQVQGEGGYTF
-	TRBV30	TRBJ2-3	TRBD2	TGTGCCTGGGGAAAAGGTGCGGGAGGTTGGGTCACAGATACGCAGTATTTT	CAWGKGAGGWVTDTQYF
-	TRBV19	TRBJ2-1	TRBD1	TGTGCCAGTAGGGGACAGGGATACAATGAGCAGTTCTTC	CASRGQGYNEQFF
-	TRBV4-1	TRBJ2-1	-	TGCGCCAGCAGCCAAGAACGGGGGACCTACAATGAGCAGTTCTTC	CASSQERGTYNEQFF
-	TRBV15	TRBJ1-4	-	TGTGCCACCAGCAGAGATTATGTGCCGGGGGGGGAAAAACTGTTTTTT	CATSRDYVPGGEKLFF
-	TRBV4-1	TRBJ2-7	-	TGCGCCAGCAGCCAAGACTACTACGAGCAGTACTTC	CASSQDYYEQYF
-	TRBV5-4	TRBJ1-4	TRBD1	TGTGCCAGCAGCTTAACGACAGGGGACGAAAAACTGTTTTTT	CASSLTTGDEKLFF
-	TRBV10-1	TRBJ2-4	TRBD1	TGCGCCAGCGGACAGGGGGACATTCAGTACTTC	CASGQGDIQYF
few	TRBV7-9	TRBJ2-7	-	TGTGCCAGCAGCTTAGTCCTGAGGGACGAGCAGTACTTC	CASSLVLRDEQYF
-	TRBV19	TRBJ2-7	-	TGTGCCAGCACCTTACCAGAGGGCTACGAGCAGTACTTC	CASTLPEGYEQYF
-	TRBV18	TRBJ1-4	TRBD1	TGTGCCAGCTCACCTCCGGGACAGGTCGGAGATAAACTGTTTTTT	CASSPPGQVGDKLFF
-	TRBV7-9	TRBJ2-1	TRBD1	TGTGCCAGCAGCCCCCCAGGGGGCAATGAGCAGTTCTTC	CASSPPGGNEQFF
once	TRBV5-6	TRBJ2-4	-	TGTGCCAGCAGCTTGGCCGTAGCCAAAAACATTCAGTACTTC	CASSLAVAKNIQYF